A single sample is the source of the 25 T cell receptor beta chains below, sequenced in a study of shared clonotypes between healthy human individuals. Only CD45RO-negative cells positively selected for CCR7 counted as naive CD8 cells, so terminally differentiated effector memory CD45RA+ cells were excluded. Sequenced by immunoSEQ multiplex PCR; TCRdb stores in-frame clones only, minus some. This table holds under 600,000 clones, roughly 98% found once. Material: naive CD8+ T cells sorted from blood. The receptors derive from a man aged 30 to 45 in good health.

The V and J genes are TRBV4-1 and TRBJ2-7; 7 bases are shared with TRBD2. Germline lookup yields CDR1 MGHRA and CDR2 YSYEKL. The J segment lost 1 base and the V segment lost 1 base, leaving 7 bases of the junction unmatched. The CDR3 has 16 amino acids. The CDR3 DNA follows: TGCGCCAGCAGCCAAGCTTCCCTAGCGGCATCCTACGAGCAGTACTTC. It translates to CASSQASLAASYEQYF.

This chain joins TRBV11-2 and TRBJ2-2; 7 bases agree with TRBD1. Per the germline V gene, CDR1 is SGHAT and CDR2 is FQNNGV. This CDR3 spans 16 amino acids. Germline trimming cut 4 bases from V and 1 base from J; bases unmatched to any gene: 6. CDR3 nucleotides: TGTGCCAGCAGCTCCCCAGGGGGAGTGAACACCGGGGAGCTGTTTTTT. Translated, it gives CASSSPGGVNTGELFF.

The chain recombines TRBV28 with TRBJ2-1; D remains unclear. Germline loops: CDR1 MDHEN, CDR2 SYDVKM. CDR3 length: 14 residues. Trimming took 5 bases from V and 0 from J, leaving 8 bases between them. CDR3 region: CASSLLSSYNEQFF. As DNA, the CDR3 is TGTGCCAGCAGTCTACTAAGCTCCTACAATGAGCAGTTCTTC.

The CDR3 coding sequence is TGTGCCAGCAGCTTGCGGGGGACCGAAAATTACGAGCAGTACTTC. Translating gives CASSLRGTENYEQYF. The chain couples TRBV7-2 to TRBJ2-7, with 7 nucleotides matching TRBD2. Germline assignment: CDR1 SGHTA and CDR2 FQGNSA. The CDR3 loop spans 15 amino acids. J lost 4 bases, V lost 3 bases, and 9 bases had no gene match.

The chain links TRBV30 to TRBJ2-1; D call uncertain. Trimming removed 0 bases at V and 0 bases at J, with 12 bases between. Germline V gives CDR1 GTSNPN, CDR2 SVGIG (reference sequence). The CDR3 totals 16 residues. The CDR3 sequence: CAWSVRALNSYNEQFF. The CDR3 nucleotides read TGTGCCTGGAGTGTACGAGCGCTGAACTCCTACAATGAGCAGTTCTTC. Together with reference TRBV30 and TRBJ2-1, the CDR3 gives the full variable domain: SQTIHQWPATLVQPVGSPLSLECTVEGTSNPNLYWYRQAAGRGLQLLFYSVGIGQISSEVPQNLSASRPQDRQFILSSKKLLLSDSGFYLCAWSVRALNSYNEQFFGPGTRLTVL.

The chain employs TRBV14 and TRBJ2-7; D unclear. The CDR3 covers 13 residues. Germline V gene data show CDR1 as SGHDN and CDR2 as FVKESK. V lost 3 bases and J lost 6, with 12 bases in between. CDR3 loop: CASSHMDHFEQYF. DNA of the CDR3: TGTGCCAGCAGCCACATGGATCACTTCGAGCAGTACTTC.

The rearrangement uses TRBV6-6 and TRBJ2-7; perhaps TRBD2 as D (6 bases). The V gene lost 5 bases and the J gene lost 0 bases, with 11 bases spanning the gap. CDR3 size: 14 residues. Germline V gene lookup returns CDR1 MNHNY and CDR2 SVGAGI (reference sequence). The CDR3 protein is CASSTGSLSYEQYF. The CDR3 DNA follows: TGTGCCAGCAGTACCGGGAGCCTCTCCTACGAGCAGTACTTC.

The chain employs TRBV7-9 and TRBJ2-5, with a weak D call TRBD2 (6 bases). Germline CDR1 SEHNR, CDR2 FQNEAQ (reference sequence). The CDR3 runs 15 residues. The CDR3 bases are TGTGCTGGGACCGTAACCCTTAGCGGTCAAGAGACCCAGTACTTC. Residues: CAGTVTLSGQETQYF.

V gene TRBV5-1 combines with J gene TRBJ2-5, with D perhaps TRBD2 (6 bases). Germline CDR1 reads SGHRS; CDR2 reads YFSETQ. V dropped 4 bases and J dropped 5 bases, with 18 bases sitting between them. The CDR3 covers 15 residues. CDR3 sequence: CASSEATRGLETQYF. The CDR3 bases are TGCGCCAGCAGCGAGGCGACTAGAGGACTTGAGACCCAGTACTTC.

The V and J genes are TRBV14 and TRBJ1-1; maybe TRBD1 (5 bases). Trimming pared 4 bases from V and 1 base from J, leaving 10 bases between. The CDR3 runs 14 residues. Germline V lookup: CDR1 SGHDN, CDR2 FVKESK. The CDR3 loop reads CASSLGVSNTEAFF. CDR3 coding DNA: TGTGCCAGCAGCCTAGGGGTATCGAACACTGAAGCTTTCTTT.

This clone showed up just once. CDR3 nucleotides: TGTGCCAGCAGCTTAGATCCGGGTTCGCATGAGCAGTTCTTC. It yields the protein CASSLDPGSHEQFF. The chain recombines TRBV7-8 with TRBJ2-1, with no clear D. Looked up from germline, CDR1 is SGHVS and CDR2 is FQNEAQ. V lost 1 base, J lost 8 bases, and 12 bases lay in between. The CDR3 has 14 residues.

The V and J genes are TRBV4-1 and TRBJ2-1, with TRBD2 identical over 8 bases. The V gene end was trimmed by 3 bases and the J gene end by 3 bases; junction bases not matched to a gene: 7. This CDR3 has 16 amino acids. Germline CDR1 reads MGHRA; CDR2 reads YSYEKL. This CDR3 is CASSHEGLADYNEQFF. CDR3 sequence (DNA): TGCGCCAGCAGCCACGAAGGACTAGCCGACTACAATGAGCAGTTCTTC.

V and J are TRBV13 and TRBJ2-5; no clear D. The germline CDR1 and CDR2 sequences are PRHDT and FYEKMQ (reference sequence). The CDR3 sequence is 15 residues long. The V gene lost 4 bases and the J gene lost 4 bases, with 16 bases spanning the gap. The CDR3 bases are TGTGCCAGCAGCTCCACGGACGATCACGGAGAGACCCAGTACTTC. The encoded protein is CASSSTDDHGETQYF.

The CDR3 reads CASSLGTIGQPQHF. The CDR3 DNA is TGTGCCAGCAGCCTGGGGACAATCGGTCAGCCCCAGCATTTT. The chain recombines TRBV11-2 with TRBJ1-5, with a possible D match to TRBD1 (6 bases). The V end was cut by 5 bases, the J end by 6 bases, with 14 bases between. CDR1 and CDR2 (germline): SGHAT, FQNNGV. The CDR3 length is 14 residues.

V is TRBV7-9 and J is TRBJ2-1, with D perhaps TRBD1 (6 bases). Germline V CDR1 and CDR2: SEHNR, FQNEAQ (reference sequence). CDR3 length: 11 amino acids. V lost 5 bases and J 10 bases, leaving 9 bases between the germline ends. The CDR3 DNA follows: TGTGCCAGCAGCACGGGACACGAGCAGTTCTTC. It translates to CASSTGHEQFF.

This clone was observed a single time. This rearrangement joins TRBV12-5 to TRBJ2-7, with a tentative D call TRBD1 (5 bases). Trimming took off 4 bases at V and 2 bases at J, with 9 bases between the two ends. CDR1 is LGHNT, CDR2 FRNRAP, per germline. The CDR3 spans 13 residues. The CDR3 DNA reads TGTGCTAGTGGTTCGGACATGACCTACGAGCAGTACTTC. The encoded protein is CASGSDMTYEQYF.

The rearrangement uses TRBV7-9 and TRBJ2-5, with D possibly matching TRBD1 (5 bases). Trimming left V 2 bases short and J 2 bases short, with 15 bases between. The CDR3 sequence is 16 residues long. CDR1 and CDR2 from the germline V gene are SEHNR and FQNEAQ (reference sequence). This CDR3 reads CASSLRGVVIQETQYF. The CDR3 DNA reads TGTGCCAGCAGCTTAAGGGGTGTCGTAATACAAGAGACCCAGTACTTC.

With regard to this clone: Other DNA sequences of this sample code for an identical CDR3. The CDR3 DNA follows: TGTGCCAGTAGTATTGGGACATACACCGGGGAGCTGTTTTTT. Translation gives CASSIGTYTGELFF. The chain joins TRBV19 to TRBJ2-2; D perhaps matches TRBD1 (6 bases). V gave up 3 bases and J gave up 3 bases, with 8 bases separating them. The CDR3 contains 14 residues. Looked up from germline, CDR1 is LNHDA and CDR2 is SQIVND (reference sequence).

The rearrangement uses TRBV5-1 and TRBJ2-2; 7 positions agree with TRBD1. Unmatched junction bases numbered 2, after V lost 0 bases and J lost 3 bases. This CDR3 has 15 residues. Germline loops: CDR1 SGHRS, CDR2 YFSETQ. The CDR3, as DNA: TGCGCCAGCAGCTTGGAACAGGGGTACACCGGGGAGCTGTTTTTT. This gives the protein CASSLEQGYTGELFF.

This clone has just one count. This rearrangement joins TRBV4-1 to TRBJ2-7; D ambiguous. V was pared by 3 bases and J by 0 bases, with 12 bases between. The CDR3 is 15 amino acids. CDR1 MGHRA and CDR2 YSYEKL come from the germline V gene. The CDR3 sequence is CASSQADVLSYEQYF. CDR3 in DNA: TGCGCCAGCAGCCAGGCGGACGTCCTCTCCTACGAGCAGTACTTC.

The J gene is TRBJ2-7, the V gene TRBV27; the D gene is possibly TRBD2 (6 bases). From germline, CDR1 is MNHEY and CDR2 SMNVEV (reference sequence). Trimming shortened V by 0 bases and J by 2 bases, and 11 bases separated the two germline ends. There are 15 residues in the CDR3. CDR3: CASSLSTGGAYEQYF. The CDR3 DNA sequence: TGTGCCAGCAGTTTATCCACAGGAGGGGCCTACGAGCAGTACTTC.

This chain connects TRBV7-9 to TRBJ2-3, with 8 bases matching TRBD2. The CDR3 is made up of 16 amino acids. V trimming: 6 bases; J trimming: 4 bases; junction bases outside the gene matches: 12. Germline CDR1 reads SEHNR; CDR2 reads FQNEAQ (reference sequence). The CDR3 DNA follows: TGTGCCAGCAGTCACCGGGCGGGAGGCGGGGCAGATACGCAGTATTTT. This codes for CASSHRAGGGADTQYF.

The chain joins TRBV5-1 to TRBJ2-7, with 10 bases aligning to TRBD2. J was trimmed by 3 bases and V by 4 bases; bases with no gene match: 4. Germline V gene data show CDR1 as SGHRS and CDR2 as YFSETQ. The CDR3 extends over 14 amino acids. CDR3 DNA: TGCGCCAGCAGCATTAGCGGGAGGTACTACGAGCAGTACTTC. This gives the protein CASSISGRYYEQYF.

This chain links TRBV30 with TRBJ1-1; no clear D gene. This CDR3 contains 15 residues. Germline-derived CDR1 and CDR2 are GTSNPN and SVGIG (reference sequence). Trimming cost V 5 bases and J 0 bases, with 16 bases left between them. The DNA of the CDR3 is TGTGCCTGGTCAGGAGGTCCTAGCTTGAACACTGAAGCTTTCTTT. It yields the protein CAWSGGPSLNTEAFF.

The rearrangement joins TRBV7-2 to TRBJ2-5; a weak D match, TRBD2 (6 bases). CDR3 size: 18 residues. The germline V gene encodes CDR1 SGHTA and CDR2 FQGNSA. With 5 bases removed from V and 2 bases from J, the gap between germline ends came to 24 bases. The CDR3 is CASSKNPIVAGGQETQYF. CDR3 nucleotide sequence: TGTGCCAGCAGCAAAAATCCTATTGTGGCCGGGGGACAAGAGACCCAGTACTTC.